Below, 23 T cell receptor beta chains from the same sample are listed, as sequenced in a study of response to subunit inactivated influenza vaccine. MiXCR was run by TCRdb on the RT-PCR reads, yielding one entry per CDR3 protein. The table lists around 580,000 distinct CDR3 sequences, approximately 10% of them singletons, with 10% in the top ten. Sequences were derived from PBMCs from blood, sampled on the day of vaccination. These receptors came from a man in his forties or fifties who received an inactivated influenza vaccine.

The chain links TRBV19 to TRBJ2-2; 10 bases are shared with TRBD1. V shed 2 bases and J 5 bases; nucleotides not matched to a gene: 2. Germline V gene data show CDR1 as LNHDA and CDR2 as SQIVND (reference sequence). This CDR3 region has 15 residues. The CDR3 DNA reads as TGTGCCAGTAGTATACCGGGACAGGGGACCGGGGAGCTGTTTTTT. Protein product: CASSIPGQGTGELFF.

This clonotype was seen only a few times. DNA of the CDR3: TGTGCCAGCAGCCCAGTCGGACGGAAAGGCACAGATACGCAGTATTTT. Residues: CASSPVGRKGTDTQYF. The chain is built from TRBV5-4 and TRBJ2-3; D unresolved. V was shortened by 4 bases and J by 1 base, with 16 bases between the two germline ends. The CDR3 extends over 16 amino acids. Germline V lookup: CDR1 SGHNT, CDR2 YYREEE (reference sequence).

This clonotype was seen only a few times. V and J are TRBV7-2 and TRBJ1-6; D unclear. Trimming removed 1 base at V and 8 bases at J, with 12 bases between. The CDR3 length is 15 residues. Germline V lookup: CDR1 SGHTA, CDR2 FQGNSA. The CDR3 is CASSLVWEGDSPLHF. CDR3 sequence (DNA): TGTGCCAGCAGCTTAGTATGGGAGGGCGATTCACCCCTCCACTTT.

This clonotype has more than one count but fewer than ten. The rearrangement links TRBV7-9 to TRBJ1-1, with D unclear. CDR1 and CDR2 (germline): SEHNR, FQNEAQ (reference sequence). This CDR3 has 14 amino acids. Trimming pared 2 bases from V and 0 bases from J, leaving 7 bases between. CDR3 sequence: CASSLSPLNTEAFF. For the CDR3, the DNA is TGTGCCAGCAGCTTAAGTCCCTTGAACACTGAAGCTTTCTTT.

The chain uses TRBV7-8 and TRBJ2-3, with 8 bases that match TRBD2. After removal of 10 bases from V and 0 bases from J, the junction contained 3 bases not matched to a gene. The V gene's germline CDR1 is SGHVS and CDR2 FQNEAQ. The CDR3 is made up of 13 amino acids. The CDR3: CATVAGSTDTQYF. Written as DNA, the CDR3 is TGTGCCACCGTAGCGGGGAGCACAGATACGCAGTATTTT. Full variable domain (remainder filled in from reference TRBV7-8 and TRBJ2-3): GAGVSQSPRYKVAKRGQDVALRCDPISGHVSLFWYQQALGQGPEFLTYFQNEAQLDKSGLPSDRFFAERPEGSVSTLKIQRTQQEDSAVYLCATVAGSTDTQYFGPGTRLTVL.

This clonotype was seen ten or more times. The rearrangement links TRBV5-5 to TRBJ1-2, with a tentative D call TRBD1 (6 bases). V lost 0 bases and J lost 7, with 16 bases in between. The CDR3 covers 15 residues. Per the germline V gene, CDR1 is SGHKS and CDR2 is YYEKEE (reference sequence). CDR3 in DNA: TGTGCCAGCAGCTTGGCCTGGGGGACACCATCTGGCTACACCTTC. Protein: CASSLAWGTPSGYTF.

This clonotype has just a few counts. V gene TRBV2 combines with J gene TRBJ2-5, with D maybe TRBD1 (5 bases). With 3 bases removed from V and 3 bases from J, the gap between germline ends came to 8 bases. Germline V gives CDR1 SNHLY, CDR2 FYNNEI. This CDR3 is 13 amino acids long. Written as DNA, the CDR3 is TGTGCCAGCAGTGAGGGCAGGGAAGAGACCCAGTACTTC. Amino acid sequence: CASSEGREETQYF.

V gene TRBV11-2 combines with J gene TRBJ2-1; TRBD2 matches at 9 bases. Germline V lookup: CDR1 SGHAT, CDR2 FQNNGV. The J segment lost 8 bases and the V segment lost 6 bases, leaving 11 bases of the junction unmatched. CDR3 length: 15 amino acids. The CDR3 DNA follows: TGTGCCAGCAGACTTCCGGGACTAGCTTTCGATGAGCAGTTCTTC. This encodes CASRLPGLAFDEQFF.

This clonotype occurred once. The chain recombines TRBV2 with TRBJ2-7, with TRBD2 matching 13 bases. Germline V gene data show CDR1 as SNHLY and CDR2 as FYNNEI. V shed 5 bases and J 5 bases; nucleotides not matched to a gene: 6. The CDR3 loop spans 15 amino acids. CDR3 DNA sequence: TGTGCCAGCAGTAAAACTAGCGGGGGGGCCAACGAGCAGTACTTC. Amino acids: CASSKTSGGANEQYF.

J is TRBJ1-1 and V is TRBV4-3; TRBD1 might be the D (5 bases). The CDR3 has 14 amino acids. Trimming took 5 bases from V and 3 from J, leaving 13 bases between them. Germline V lookup: CDR1 LGHNA, CDR2 YSLEER. CDR3 nucleotide sequence: TGCGCCAGCAGCACCTCAGGACAAGACACTGAAGCTTTCTTT. Encoded protein: CASSTSGQDTEAFF.

The chain combines TRBV12-3 or TRBV12-4 with TRBJ2-1; 8 nucleotides line up with TRBD2. With 3 bases clipped from V and 7 bases from J, the junction kept 11 bases outside the gene matches. CDR3 length: 16 amino acids. Here the CDR3 DNA reads TGTGCCAGCAGTTTTTCAATGGGACTAGAGGAAAATGAGCAGTTCTTC. This encodes CASSFSMGLEENEQFF.

The chain joins TRBV20-1 to TRBJ2-1, with TRBD2 matching 10 bases. Per the germline V gene, CDR1 is DFQATT and CDR2 is SNEGSKA (reference sequence). The V gene end was trimmed by 0 bases and the J gene end by 9 bases; junction bases not matched to a gene: 8. The CDR3 covers 15 residues. The CDR3 region is CSAREAGGPRGEQFF. In DNA form, the CDR3 reads TGCAGTGCTAGAGAAGCGGGAGGGCCTAGAGGTGAGCAGTTCTTC.

The chain links TRBV11-1 to TRBJ2-2; 7 bases are a match to TRBD2. J was trimmed by 1 base and V by 4 bases; bases with no gene match: 3. The CDR3 contains 15 residues. CDR1 and CDR2 from the germline V gene are SGHAT and FQDESV (reference sequence). This CDR3 reads CASSSGGRNTGELFF. CDR3 DNA sequence: TGTGCCAGCAGCTCCGGGGGGAGGAACACCGGGGAGCTGTTTTTT.

This clonotype was observed many times. V gene TRBV12-3 or TRBV12-4 combines with J gene TRBJ2-3, with 10 bases fitting TRBD1. Germline trimming cut 6 bases from V and 2 bases from J; bases unmatched to any gene: 5. This CDR3 is built from 15 residues. The CDR3, as DNA: TGTGCCAGCAGCACGGGACAGGGGAACACAGATACGCAGTATTTT. Translating it yields CASSTGQGNTDTQYF.

This clonotype was recorded at least ten times. The chain links TRBV7-9 to TRBJ2-4; D call uncertain. The CDR3 has 14 amino acids. Trimming took 2 bases from V and 0 from J, leaving 5 bases between them. Looked up from germline, CDR1 is SEHNR and CDR2 is FQNEAQ (reference sequence). Here the CDR3 DNA reads TGTGCCAGCAGCTTATCCTTAGCCAAAAACATTCAGTACTTC. Translation: CASSLSLAKNIQYF.

The genes are TRBV12-3 or TRBV12-4 and TRBJ1-4, with D uncertain. CDR3 length: 13 amino acids. The V end was cut by 5 bases, the J end by 8 bases, with 12 bases between. The CDR3 region is CASSATLREKLFF. The CDR3 nucleotides are TGTGCCAGCAGTGCCACCCTCAGGGAAAAACTGTTTTTT.

V gene TRBV9 combines with J gene TRBJ2-3; D not resolved. V was cut by 1 base and J by 5 bases, with 17 bases left in between. Germline V CDR1 and CDR2: SGDLS, YYNGEE. The CDR3 totals 16 residues. CDR3 protein: CASSVNGFPVLDTQYF. In nucleotides, the CDR3 is TGTGCCAGCAGCGTAAACGGGTTCCCCGTGCTAGATACGCAGTATTTT.

V gene TRBV6-5 combines with J gene TRBJ2-7, with 9 bases matching TRBD1. The germline gives CDR1 MNHEY, CDR2 SVGAGI. V lost 0 bases, J lost 2 bases, and 8 bases stayed unmatched. The CDR3 is 17 residues long. The DNA for the CDR3 is TGTGCCAGCAGTTACTCACAGCCGGGACAGGGACCCTACGAGCAGTACTTC. Residues: CASSYSQPGQGPYEQYF.

The chain combines TRBV7-9 with TRBJ2-5; possibly TRBD2 for D (6 bases). The V end lost 11 bases, the J end lost 5 bases, and 6 bases lay between the germline ends. This CDR3 has 9 amino acids. The germline gives CDR1 SEHNR, CDR2 FQNEAQ (reference sequence). The CDR3 protein is CAGGETQYF. Written as DNA, the CDR3 is TGTGCCGGGGGGGAGACCCAGTACTTC. The complete variable domain, with remaining parts taken from reference TRBV7-9 and TRBJ2-5, reads DTGVSQNPRHKITKRGQNVTFRCDPISEHNRLYWYRQTLGQGPEFLTYFQNEAQLEKSRLLSDRFSAERPKGSFSTLEIQRTEQGDSAMYLCAGGETQYFGPGTRLLVL.

This chain connects TRBV5-1 to TRBJ1-5; D is undetermined. Germline lookup yields CDR1 SGHRS and CDR2 YFSETQ. The CDR3 has 13 residues. Trimming stripped 4 bases from V and 5 bases from J, with 10 bases between. Written as DNA, the CDR3 is TGCGCCAGCAGCCCCGACCTTGATCAGCCCCAGCATTTT. The encoded protein is CASSPDLDQPQHF.

This clonotype turned up a few times. CDR3 coding DNA: TGTGCCACCAGCAGGGGACAGGGCCTCAATGAGCAGTTCTTC. As protein: CATSRGQGLNEQFF. The chain couples TRBV15 to TRBJ2-1; 9 positions agree with TRBD1. The CDR3 loop spans 14 amino acids. With 3 bases clipped from V and 6 bases from J, the junction kept 3 bases outside the gene matches. The germline V gene has CDR1 LNHNV and CDR2 YYDKDF (reference sequence).

This clonotype was counted ten times or more. This chain uses TRBV5-1 with TRBJ1-2; D is ambiguous. V was pared by 3 bases and J by 8 bases, with 11 bases between. The CDR3 contains 12 residues. The germline V gene has CDR1 SGHRS and CDR2 YFSETQ. This CDR3 reads CASSYQQEGYTF. CDR3 bases: TGCGCCAGCAGCTACCAACAAGAAGGCTACACCTTC.

This clonotype was seen repeatedly, ten times or more. The V gene is TRBV7-2, the J gene TRBJ2-5; 8 nucleotides match TRBD2. The CDR3 has 14 amino acids. Germline V lookup: CDR1 SGHTA, CDR2 FQGNSA. The junction had 6 bases not matched to a gene; V was cut back by 0 bases and J by 9 bases. CDR3 coding DNA: TGTGCCAGCAGCTTAGCCGGGACTAGGGGGGCCCAGTACTTC. Protein sequence: CASSLAGTRGAQYF. Based on the CDR3 plus reference TRBV7-2 and TRBJ2-5, the full variable domain is GAGVSQSPSNKVTEKGKDVELRCDPISGHTALYWYRQSLGQGLEFLIYFQGNSAPDKSGLPSDRFSAERTGGSVSTLTIQRTQQEDSAVYLCASSLAGTRGAQYFGPGTRLLVL.